This T cell receptor beta chain is from a study of regulatory T cells in long-lasting Graves disease. Study-wide points: TCR diversity in persistent Graves' patients was below that of newly diagnosed ones. Preferential use of TRBV28, TRBJ1-2 and TRBJ2-5 was seen in persistent disease.

Library construction for TCR beta used iRepertoire HTBI primers and Arm-PCR of CDR3 regions. Each CDR3 protein is one row after TCRdb ran MiXCR on the multiplex PCR reads. The sample yields approximately 210,000 distinct CDR3 sequences, approximately 20% seen once. Regarding this clonotype: Its specificity is unknown.

The length of the CDR3 is 15 residues. In germline, CDR1 is LGHNA, CDR2 YNFKEQ. Trimming removed 0 bases at V and 3 bases at J, with 12 bases between. Described time point: newly diagnosed GD, antithyroid drugs for less than 3 months. Scientists built the TCR library using RNA that was extracted from PBMCs. This TCR came from a female donor with Graves disease. This rearrangement joins TRBV4-2 to TRBJ2-7; possible D gene TRBD1, 5 bases. Sample: peripheral blood mononuclear cells (PBMCs), taken at new diagnosis, from a patient treated with antithyroid drugs. The CDR3 nucleotides read TGTGCCAGCAGCCAAGAGTGGGCAGGGAACTACGAGCAGTACTTC. Translating it yields CASSQEWAGNYEQYF.